Presented here are 3 T cell receptor beta chains from one specimen sequenced in a study of cytomegalovirus exposure and HLA in healthy donors. It was with 60 Vbeta and 13 Jbeta primers that the PCR ran. Profiled with immunoSEQ multiplex PCR; TCRdb holds only in-frame clones, not every one. The repertoire holds about 69,000 clones, with about 74% as singletons. Source material: PBMCs. The receptor source for this set is an older woman in good health and CMV-seropositive.

J is TRBJ1-1 and V is TRBV7-9; D call uncertain. Germline CDR1 SEHNR, CDR2 FQNEAQ (reference sequence). The germline V and J ends were trimmed by 5 bases and 7 bases, with 23 bases remaining between them. The CDR3 is made up of 16 amino acids. CDR3 in amino acids: CASSPQMFESLSEAFF. The CDR3 DNA reads TGTGCCAGCAGCCCACAGATGTTTGAATCTTTAAGTGAAGCTTTCTTT.

This clone was recorded only once. J is TRBJ1-2 and V is TRBV30, with a possible D match to TRBD1 (5 bases). V lost 3 bases, J lost 8 bases, and 13 bases lay in between. The CDR3 is made up of 12 amino acids. Per germline, CDR1 GTSNPN and CDR2 SVGIG (reference sequence). The CDR3: CAWRDGGRGYTF. The CDR3 bases are TGTGCCTGGAGGGACGGGGGAAGGGGCTACACCTTC.

As to this clone: The junction departs from germline at one end; a sequencing error may be responsible. The chain uses TRBV7-7 and TRBJ2-3; 8 bases are shared with TRBD1. The CDR3 extends over 14 amino acids. Per germline, CDR1 SSHAT and CDR2 FNYEAQ (reference sequence). CDR3 protein: CASSLGQGSDTQYF. CDR3 nucleotides: TGTGCTAGCAGCTTAGGACAGGGCTCAGATACGCAGTATTTT.